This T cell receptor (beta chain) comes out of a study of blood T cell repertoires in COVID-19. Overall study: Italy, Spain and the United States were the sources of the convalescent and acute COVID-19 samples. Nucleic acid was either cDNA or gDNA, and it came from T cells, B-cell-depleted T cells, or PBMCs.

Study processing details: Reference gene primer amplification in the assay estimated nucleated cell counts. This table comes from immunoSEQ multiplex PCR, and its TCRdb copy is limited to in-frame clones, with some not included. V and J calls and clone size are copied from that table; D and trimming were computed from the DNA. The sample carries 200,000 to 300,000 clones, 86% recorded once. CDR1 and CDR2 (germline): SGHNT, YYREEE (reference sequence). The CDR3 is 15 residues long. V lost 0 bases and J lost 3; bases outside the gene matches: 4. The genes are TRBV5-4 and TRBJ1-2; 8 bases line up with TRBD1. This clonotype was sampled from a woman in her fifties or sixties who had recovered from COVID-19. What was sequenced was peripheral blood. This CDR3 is CASSLGQGSHYGYTF. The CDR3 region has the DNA TGTGCCAGCAGCTTGGGACAGGGGTCCCACTATGGCTACACCTTC.